One sample yielded the 20 T cell receptor beta chains listed below, sequenced in a study of T cells in Graves' hyperthyroidism and ophthalmopathy. The source material, RNA transcripts, was used to amplify TCR beta CDR3 regions. Carried out on the TCR CDR3, a first-round RT-PCR used the HTBI primer set. TCRdb reprocessed the multiplex PCR reads via MiXCR and lists one record per CDR3 protein. The sample has around 350,000 distinct CDR3 sequences, 17% seen once. The material sequenced was blood. The receptors shown here come from a woman aged 25 to 39 with Graves' hyperthyroidism that later progressed to Graves' ophthalmopathy.

This clonotype has a count of ten or more. This chain uses TRBV25-1 with TRBJ1-1; weak D call: TRBD1 (5 bases). Germline CDR1 is MGHDK and CDR2 is SYGVNS. The CDR3 is 13 residues long. Trimming took off 9 bases at V and 1 base at J, with 12 bases between the two ends. DNA of the CDR3: TGTGCCAGTAGGGACCGGGAGAACACTGAAGCTTTCTTT. Its translation is CASRDRENTEAFF.

This clonotype has a count of ten or more. The chain's CDR3 is CASSLGASRQETQYF. As DNA, the CDR3 is TGTGCCAGCAGCTTAGGGGCCTCGCGGCAAGAGACCCAGTACTTC. The chain is built from TRBV7-9 and TRBJ2-5; D unclear. The CDR3 runs 15 residues. Trimming removed 1 base from V and 2 bases from J, with 11 bases in between. Germline CDR1 and CDR2: SEHNR and FQNEAQ (reference sequence).

This clonotype was seen more than once but under ten times. CDR3 bases: TGCGCCAGCAGCCAATTCTACGGAGCCGCATACGAGCAGTACTTC. It encodes CASSQFYGAAYEQYF. This sequence joins TRBV4-1 and TRBJ2-7; D unclear. Looked up from germline, CDR1 is MGHRA and CDR2 is YSYEKL. The CDR3 totals 15 residues. The V end lost 2 bases, the J end lost 4 bases, and 15 bases lay between the germline ends.

This clonotype was detected only once. The gene calls are TRBV6-5 and TRBJ2-7; TRBD1 matches 10 bases. The ends lost 0 bases at V and 2 bases at J; junction bases unmatched: 10. This CDR3 contains 18 residues. From germline, CDR1 is MNHEY and CDR2 SVGAGI. The CDR3 reads CASSYSFTGTGVTYEQYF. The DNA for the CDR3 is TGTGCCAGCAGTTACTCGTTCACCGGGACAGGGGTAACCTACGAGCAGTACTTC.

This clonotype was detected ten times or more. The chain combines TRBV28 with TRBJ2-2; no firm D call. The CDR3 spans 12 residues. Trimming cost V 1 base and J 6 bases, with 3 bases left between them. Germline V gene data show CDR1 as MDHEN and CDR2 as SYDVKM. Here the CDR3 DNA reads TGTGCCAGCAGTTTATCTTCCGGGGAGCTGTTTTTT. It specifies CASSLSSGELFF.

The chain joins TRBV28 to TRBJ2-7, with D possibly matching TRBD2 (6 bases). Germline CDR1 is MDHEN and CDR2 is SYDVKM. Trimming pared 3 bases from V and 4 bases from J, leaving 16 bases between. This CDR3 comprises 15 residues. The CDR3 protein is CASSFRQGGGYEQYF. In DNA, the CDR3 is TGTGCCAGCAGTTTCCGTCAGGGAGGAGGGTACGAGCAGTACTTC.

The chain links TRBV4-1 to TRBJ1-2; the match to TRBD1 covers 8 bases. V shed 4 bases and J 6 bases; nucleotides not matched to a gene: 7. Germline CDR1 MGHRA, CDR2 YSYEKL. CDR3 size: 14 residues. CDR3: CASSPETGEHGYTF. CDR3 DNA sequence: TGCGCCAGCAGCCCCGAGACAGGGGAACATGGCTACACCTTC.

The V and J genes are TRBV6-2 or TRBV6-3 and TRBJ2-7; maybe TRBD2 (5 bases). V shed 7 bases and J shed 2 bases, with 12 bases lying between them. The CDR3 is 13 residues long. Germline CDR1 MNHEY, CDR2 SVGEGT. The CDR3 here is CASTLTGTYEQYF. The CDR3 DNA is TGTGCCAGCACCCTTACCGGGACCTACGAGCAGTACTTC.

The table lists this clonotype with a few counts. The V gene is TRBV19, the J gene TRBJ2-1; D is uncertain. V was clipped by 3 bases and J by 7 bases, with 4 bases between them. This CDR3 comprises 11 residues. Per germline, CDR1 LNHDA and CDR2 SQIVND (reference sequence). DNA of the CDR3: TGTGCCAGTAGTATCTGGAATGAGCAGTTCTTC. Its protein is CASSIWNEQFF.

This clonotype was seen ten or more times. One junction end disagrees with the germline gene, perhaps due to a read error. CDR3 sequence reads: CASSLSNRTDTLYF. The CDR3 DNA reads as TGTGCCAGCAGTTTGAGTAACCGTACTGATACGCTGTATTTT. This chain connects TRBV27 to TRBJ2-3, with D unresolved. Germline CDR1 is MNHEY and CDR2 is SMNVEV (reference sequence). The CDR3 is 14 residues long.

On this clonotype itself: A much bigger clone sits one base away, suggesting this may be a read error. The chain has TRBV2 and TRBJ2-3, with 10 nucleotides matching TRBD1. With V trimmed by 2 bases and J by 5 bases, 4 bases remained unmatched. Per germline, CDR1 SNHLY and CDR2 FYNNEI. The CDR3 spans 15 residues. The CDR3 coding sequence is TGTGCCAGCAGTGAACCGGACAGGGGGGGAGATACGCAGTATTTT. Amino acids: CASSEPDRGGDTQYF.

With regard to this clonotype: This clone may be a read error of a much larger clone one base away. The gene calls are TRBV28 and TRBJ2-1; TRBD2 is a possible D gene (7 bases). The CDR3 runs to 15 residues. Germline CDR1 MDHEN, CDR2 SYDVKM. Trimming left V 6 bases short and J 15 bases short, with 27 bases between. The CDR3 loop reads CASSSRGGLFYVGFF. The CDR3 DNA is TGTGCCAGCAGCTCCCGCGGGGGCCTTTTTTACGTCGGGTTCTTC.

The table lists this clonotype with many counts. J is TRBJ1-1 and V is TRBV11-2, with D uncertain. This CDR3 is built from 16 residues. Trimming cost V 4 bases and J 1 base, with 16 bases left between them. Germline CDR1 and CDR2: SGHAT and FQNNGV. For the CDR3, the DNA is TGTGCCAGCAGCTATAACACGGGATCTCAGAACACTGAAGCTTTCTTT. This sequence encodes CASSYNTGSQNTEAFF.

This clonotype was found many times. The gene calls are TRBV12-3 or TRBV12-4 and TRBJ2-1; weak D call: TRBD1 (5 bases). This CDR3 has 14 amino acids. V gave up 4 bases and J gave up 7 bases, with 14 bases separating them. CDR3 amino acids: CASSSNAGPNEQFF. CDR3 DNA: TGTGCCAGCAGTTCTAACGCAGGGCCAAATGAGCAGTTCTTC.

This clonotype was counted ten times or more. This sequence joins TRBV7-9 and TRBJ1-1, with D perhaps matching TRBD1 (6 bases). Trimming pared 1 base from V and 6 bases from J, leaving 15 bases between. The CDR3 length is 15 residues. The germline V gene has CDR1 SEHNR and CDR2 FQNEAQ (reference sequence). The CDR3 DNA follows: TGTGCCAGCAGCTTAGAACAGGGCGGGGTTTCTGAAGCTTTCTTT. This translates into CASSLEQGGVSEAFF.

The V call is TRBV7-9, the J call TRBJ2-3; 11 positions match TRBD2. V lost 8 bases and J lost 6; bases outside the gene matches: 28. This CDR3 region has 21 residues. Germline assignment: CDR1 SEHNR and CDR2 FQNEAQ (reference sequence). CDR3 residues: CASRRPRGRAMGLAEGDTQYF. The CDR3 DNA sequence: TGTGCCAGCCGAAGACCCAGGGGCAGGGCCATGGGACTAGCGGAAGGGGATACGCAGTATTTT. The variable domain in full, completed from reference TRBV7-9 and TRBJ2-3, reads DTGVSQNPRHKITKRGQNVTFRCDPISEHNRLYWYRQTLGQGPEFLTYFQNEAQLEKSRLLSDRFSAERPKGSFSTLEIQRTEQGDSAMYLCASRRPRGRAMGLAEGDTQYFGPGTRLTVL.

This clonotype was observed many times. This chain uses TRBV5-1 with TRBJ2-7; D gene unclear. The germline CDR1 and CDR2 sequences are SGHRS and YFSETQ. This CDR3 region has 13 residues. Deletions cut 2 bases from V and 5 bases from J, with 11 bases between. In nucleotides, the CDR3 is TGCGCCAGCAGCTTACGGACGGTAAACGAGCAGTACTTC. This encodes CASSLRTVNEQYF.

This clonotype has ten or more counts. One end of the junction varies from germline; a read error may be responsible. This chain joins TRBV28 and TRBJ2-5, with D perhaps matching TRBD2 (5 bases). CDR3 size: 15 residues. In germline, CDR1 is MDHEN, CDR2 SYDVKM. CDR3 loop: CASSLSSEGPEAQYF. CDR3 nucleotide sequence: TGTGCCAGCAGTTTATCCAGTGAGGGCCCAGAGGCCCAGTACTTC. Full variable domain (outside the CDR3, taken from reference TRBV28 and TRBJ2-5): DVKVTQSSRYLVKRTGEKVFLECVQDMDHENMFWYRQDPGLGLRLIYFSYDVKMKEKGDIPEGYSVSREKKERFSLILESASTNQTSMYLCASSLSSEGPEAQYFGPGTRLLVL.

V usage is TRBV4-1 and J usage is TRBJ2-2; D gene unclear. CDR3 length: 16 residues. V lost 1 base to trimming and J lost 0 bases, with 9 bases between them. In germline, CDR1 is MGHRA, CDR2 YSYEKL. The CDR3 loop reads CASSQAYGANTGELFF. The CDR3, as DNA: TGCGCCAGCAGCCAAGCTTACGGAGCGAACACCGGGGAGCTGTTTTTT.

This clonotype was counted between two and nine times. This sequence joins TRBV3-1 and TRBJ2-7; 10 positions agree with TRBD2. V trimming: 1 base; J trimming: 6 bases; junction bases outside the gene matches: 9. Germline V gene sequence: CDR1 LGHDT, CDR2 YNNKEL (reference sequence). The CDR3 spans 16 residues. In nucleotides, the CDR3 is TGTGCCAGCAGCCAAGTTCGTAGCGGGGGGACCACCGAGCAGTACTTC. It encodes CASSQVRSGGTTEQYF.